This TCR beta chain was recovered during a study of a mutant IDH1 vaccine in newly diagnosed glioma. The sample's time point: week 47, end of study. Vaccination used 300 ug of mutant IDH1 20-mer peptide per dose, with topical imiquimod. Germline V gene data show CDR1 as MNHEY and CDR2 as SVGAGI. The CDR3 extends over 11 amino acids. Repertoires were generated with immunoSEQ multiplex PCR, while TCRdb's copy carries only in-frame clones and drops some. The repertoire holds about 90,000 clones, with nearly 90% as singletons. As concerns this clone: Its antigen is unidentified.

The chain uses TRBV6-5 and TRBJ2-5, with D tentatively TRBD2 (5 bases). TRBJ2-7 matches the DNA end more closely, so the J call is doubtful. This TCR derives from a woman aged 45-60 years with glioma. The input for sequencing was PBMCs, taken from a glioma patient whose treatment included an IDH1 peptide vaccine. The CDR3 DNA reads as TGTGCCAGCAGGGGCGGGTACGAGCAGTACTTC. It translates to CASRGGYEQYF.